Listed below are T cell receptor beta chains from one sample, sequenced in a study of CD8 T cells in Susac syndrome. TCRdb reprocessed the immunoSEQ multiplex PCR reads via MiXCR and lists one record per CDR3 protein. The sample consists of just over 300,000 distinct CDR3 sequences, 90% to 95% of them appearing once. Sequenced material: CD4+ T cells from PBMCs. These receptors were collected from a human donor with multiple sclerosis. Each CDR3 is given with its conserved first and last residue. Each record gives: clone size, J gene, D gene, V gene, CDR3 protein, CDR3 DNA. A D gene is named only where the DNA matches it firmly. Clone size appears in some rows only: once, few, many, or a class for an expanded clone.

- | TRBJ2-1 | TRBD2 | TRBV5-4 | CASSLYRTSGYNEQFF | TGTGCCAGCAGCTTGTATCGGACTAGCGGCTACAATGAGCAGTTCTTC
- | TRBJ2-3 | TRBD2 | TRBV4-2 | CASSQEAPLAGVSDTQYF | TGTGCCAGCAGCCAAGAAGCCCCCCTAGCGGGGGTTTCCGATACGCAGTATTTT
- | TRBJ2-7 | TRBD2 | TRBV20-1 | CSARPVAGGRGEQYF | TGCAGTGCTAGACCCGTAGCGGGAGGGCGCGGCGAGCAGTACTTC
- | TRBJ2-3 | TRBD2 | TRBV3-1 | CASSHGLAGQITDTQYF | TGTGCCAGCAGCCATGGCCTAGCGGGGCAAATCACAGATACGCAGTATTTT
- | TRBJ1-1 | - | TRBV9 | CASSWGERTEAFF | TGTGCCAGCAGCTGGGGGGAGAGGACTGAAGCTTTCTTT
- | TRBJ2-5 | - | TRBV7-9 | CASSSRTAQETQYF | TGTGCCAGCAGTTCCAGGACAGCCCAAGAGACCCAGTACTTC
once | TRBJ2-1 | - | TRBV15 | CATSREAVDNEQFF | TGTGCCACCAGCAGAGAGGCAGTGGACAATGAGCAGTTCTTC
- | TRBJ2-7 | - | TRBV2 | CASSDLIPSDEQYF | TGTGCCAGCAGTGATTTAATTCCCTCGGACGAGCAGTACTTC
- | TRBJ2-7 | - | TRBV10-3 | CAISGDGSYEQYF | TGTGCCATCAGTGGAGACGGTTCCTACGAGCAGTACTTC
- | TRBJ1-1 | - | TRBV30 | CAWSEKGHGDPTGTEAFF | TGTGCCTGGAGTGAGAAGGGGCACGGGGATCCGACGGGAACTGAAGCTTTCTTT
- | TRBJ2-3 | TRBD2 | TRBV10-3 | CAIRSPVTGLAGETDTQYF | TGTGCCATCAGGTCCCCCGTTACGGGACTAGCGGGAGAAACAGATACGCAGTATTTT
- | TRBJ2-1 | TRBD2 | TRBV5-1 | CASSPTTSGSGEQFF | TGCGCCAGCAGCCCCACGACTAGCGGCTCGGGGGAGCAGTTCTTC
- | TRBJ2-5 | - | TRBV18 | CASSPYTEETQYF | TGTGCCAGCTCACCTTATACAGAAGAGACCCAGTACTTC
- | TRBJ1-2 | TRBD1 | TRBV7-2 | CASSLDRSSSYGYTF | TGTGCCAGCAGCTTGGACAGGTCCTCATCCTATGGCTACACCTTC
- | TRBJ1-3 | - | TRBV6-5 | CASSYSNPYTGSSSGNTIYF | TGTGCCAGCAGTTACTCGAATCCGTACACAGGATCCTCCTCTGGAAACACCATATATTTT
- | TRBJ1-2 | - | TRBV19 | CASSRTWLGYTF | TGTGCCAGTAGTCGGACTTGGCTTGGCTACACCTTC
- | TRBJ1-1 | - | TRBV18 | CASSPGGTSGEAFF | TGTGCCAGCTCACCGGGGGGGACGAGCGGTGAAGCTTTCTTT
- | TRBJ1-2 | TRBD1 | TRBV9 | CASSVEAQGANYGYTF | TGTGCCAGCAGCGTAGAAGCCCAGGGGGCGAACTATGGCTACACCTTC
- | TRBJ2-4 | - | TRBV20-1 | CSAREIAKNIQYF | TGCAGTGCTAGGGAGATAGCCAAAAACATTCAGTACTTC
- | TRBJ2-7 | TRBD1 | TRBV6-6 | CASSYRGTGVHEQYF | TGTGCCAGCAGTTACAGGGGGACAGGAGTCCACGAGCAGTACTTC
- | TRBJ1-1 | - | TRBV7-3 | CASSRSRDLPAFF | TGTGCCAGCAGCCGGAGCCGGGACCTCCCGGCTTTCTTT
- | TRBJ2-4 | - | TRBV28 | CASSQTGGLAKNIQYF | TGTGCCAGCAGCCAAACAGGAGGATTAGCCAAAAACATTCAGTACTTC
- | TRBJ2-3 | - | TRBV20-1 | CSALTGEVDTQYF | TGCAGTGCCCTGACGGGGGAGGTGGATACGCAGTATTTT
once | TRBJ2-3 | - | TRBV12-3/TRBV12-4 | CASSLGTGGSSTDTQYF | TGTGCCAGCAGTTTAGGGACTGGTGGTTCTAGCACAGATACGCAGTATTTT
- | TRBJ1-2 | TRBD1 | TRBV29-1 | CSVTPGTGRFTF | TGCAGCGTCACCCCCGGGACAGGGCGTTTCACCTTC
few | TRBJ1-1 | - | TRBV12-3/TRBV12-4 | CASRGQNTEAFF | TGTGCCAGCAGGGGACAGAACACTGAAGCTTTCTTT
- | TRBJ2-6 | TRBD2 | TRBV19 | CASSAGTTGANVLTF | TGTGCCAGTAGTGCCGGGACTACTGGGGCCAACGTCCTGACTTTC
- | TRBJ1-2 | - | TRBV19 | CASSPDLGPYGYTF | TGTGCCAGTAGCCCAGACCTGGGTCCTTATGGCTACACCTTC
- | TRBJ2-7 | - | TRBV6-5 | CASRPPGLRGEQYF | TGTGCCAGCAGACCTCCGGGGCTGAGGGGCGAGCAGTACTTC
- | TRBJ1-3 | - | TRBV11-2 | CASRHVRSRREGSGNTIYF | TGTGCCAGCAGACACGTCAGGTCGAGGAGGGAGGGCTCTGGAAACACCATATATTTT
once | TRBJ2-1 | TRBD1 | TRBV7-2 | CASSPRQGAYNEQFF | TGTGCCAGCAGCCCAAGACAGGGGGCCTACAATGAGCAGTTCTTC
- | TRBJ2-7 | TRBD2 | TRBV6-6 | CASSLGLAGEQYF | TGTGCCAGCAGCTTGGGACTAGCGGGAGAGCAGTACTTC
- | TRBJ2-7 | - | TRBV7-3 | CASSPAGTSSYEQYF | TGTGCCAGCAGCCCAGCCGGGACAAGCTCCTACGAGCAGTACTTC
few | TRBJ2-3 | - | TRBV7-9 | CASSRTTDTQYF | TGTGCCAGCAGCCGCACTACAGATACGCAGTATTTT
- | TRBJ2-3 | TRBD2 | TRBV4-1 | CASSQGSAGGGTDTQYF | TGCGCCAGCAGCCAAGGTTCGGCGGGAGGGGGCACAGATACGCAGTATTTT
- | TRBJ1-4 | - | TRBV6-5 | CASSYSGRQDEKLFF | TGTGCCAGCAGTTACTCTGGCAGGCAGGACGAAAAACTGTTTTTT
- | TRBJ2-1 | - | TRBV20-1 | CSVLQGSDEQFF | TGCAGTGTCCTTCAGGGTAGCGATGAGCAGTTCTTC
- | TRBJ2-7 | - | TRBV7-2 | CASSLRSHSYEQYF | TGTGCCAGCAGCTTACGCAGTCATTCCTACGAGCAGTACTTC
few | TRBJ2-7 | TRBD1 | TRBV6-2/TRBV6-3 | CASSRTGTVFYEQYF | TGTGCCAGCAGCCGAACCGGGACAGTTTTCTACGAGCAGTACTTC
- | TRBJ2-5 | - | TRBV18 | CASSPTAIQETQYF | TGTGCCAGCTCACCAACGGCGATTCAAGAGACCCAGTACTTC
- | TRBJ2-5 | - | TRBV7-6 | CASSYRQQETQYF | TGTGCCAGCAGCTACAGACAGCAAGAGACCCAGTACTTC
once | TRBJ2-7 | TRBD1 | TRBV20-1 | CSADRGSYEQYF | TGCAGTGCTGACAGGGGGTCCTACGAGCAGTACTTC
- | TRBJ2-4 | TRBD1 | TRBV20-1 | CSALQQGSKNIQYF | TGCAGTGCGCTGCAACAGGGGTCAAAAAACATTCAGTACTTC
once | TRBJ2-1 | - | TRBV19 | CASSIGGVWSYNEQFF | TGTGCCAGTAGTATAGGGGGGGTTTGGTCCTACAATGAGCAGTTCTTC
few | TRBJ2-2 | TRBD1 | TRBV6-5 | CASSGGTGNTGELFF | TGTGCCAGCAGCGGGGGGACAGGGAATACCGGGGAGCTGTTTTTT
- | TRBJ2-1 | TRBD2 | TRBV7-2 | CASSLAWQRGVHEQFF | TGTGCCAGCAGCTTAGCGTGGCAGCGGGGAGTGCATGAGCAGTTCTTC